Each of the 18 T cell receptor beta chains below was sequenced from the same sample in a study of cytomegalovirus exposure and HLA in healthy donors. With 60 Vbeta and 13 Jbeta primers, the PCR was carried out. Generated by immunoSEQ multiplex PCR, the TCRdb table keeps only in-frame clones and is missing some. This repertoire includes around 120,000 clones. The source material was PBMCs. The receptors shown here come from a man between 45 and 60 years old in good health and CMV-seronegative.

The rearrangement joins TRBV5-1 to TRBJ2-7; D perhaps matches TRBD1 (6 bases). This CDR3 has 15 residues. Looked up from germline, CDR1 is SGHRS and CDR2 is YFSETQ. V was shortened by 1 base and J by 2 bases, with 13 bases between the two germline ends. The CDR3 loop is CASSLMAGAAYEQYF. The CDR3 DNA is TGCGCCAGCAGCTTGATGGCAGGGGCGGCCTACGAGCAGTACTTC.

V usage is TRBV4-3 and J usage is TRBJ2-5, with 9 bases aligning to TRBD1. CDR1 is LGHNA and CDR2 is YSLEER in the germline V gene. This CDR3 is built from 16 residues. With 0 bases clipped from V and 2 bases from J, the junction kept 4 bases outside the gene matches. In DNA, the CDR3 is TGCGCCAGCAGCCAAGATGGGACAGGGATACAAGAGACCCAGTACTTC. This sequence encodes CASSQDGTGIQETQYF.

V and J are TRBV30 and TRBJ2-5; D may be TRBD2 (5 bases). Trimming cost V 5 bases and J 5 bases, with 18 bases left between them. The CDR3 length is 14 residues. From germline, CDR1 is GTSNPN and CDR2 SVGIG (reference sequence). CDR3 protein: CAWGQRGLLETQYF. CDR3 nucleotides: TGTGCCTGGGGCCAGAGAGGGCTTCTGGAGACCCAGTACTTC. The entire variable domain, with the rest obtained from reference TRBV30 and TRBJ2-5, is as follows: SQTIHQWPATLVQPVGSPLSLECTVEGTSNPNLYWYRQAAGRGLQLLFYSVGIGQISSEVPQNLSASRPQDRQFILSSKKLLLSDSGFYLCAWGQRGLLETQYFGPGTRLLVL.

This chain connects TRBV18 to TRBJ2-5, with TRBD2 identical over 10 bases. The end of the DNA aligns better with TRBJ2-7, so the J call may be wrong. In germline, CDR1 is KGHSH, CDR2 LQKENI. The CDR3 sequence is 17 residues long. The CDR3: CASSPVSGGLSSYEQYF. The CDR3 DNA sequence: TGTGCCAGCTCACCAGTTAGCGGGGGGCTTAGTTCCTACGAGCAGTACTTC.

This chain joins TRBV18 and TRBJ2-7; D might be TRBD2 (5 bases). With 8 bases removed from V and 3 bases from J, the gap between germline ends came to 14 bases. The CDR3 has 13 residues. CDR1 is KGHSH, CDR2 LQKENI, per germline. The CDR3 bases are TGTGCCAGCACCCCCCTCGGAGGCTACGAGCAGTACTTC. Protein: CASTPLGGYEQYF.

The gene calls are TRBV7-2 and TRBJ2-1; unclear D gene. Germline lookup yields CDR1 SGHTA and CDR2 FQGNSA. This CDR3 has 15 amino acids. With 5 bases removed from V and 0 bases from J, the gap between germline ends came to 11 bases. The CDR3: CASSQDLSSYNEQFF. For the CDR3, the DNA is TGTGCCAGCAGCCAAGACTTAAGCTCCTACAATGAGCAGTTCTTC.

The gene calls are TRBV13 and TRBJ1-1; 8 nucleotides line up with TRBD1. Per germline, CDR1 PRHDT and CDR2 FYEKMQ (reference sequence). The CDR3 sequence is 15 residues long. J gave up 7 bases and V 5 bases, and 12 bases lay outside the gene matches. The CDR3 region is CASSVKDRELGEAFF. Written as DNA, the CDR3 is TGTGCCAGCAGCGTAAAGGACAGGGAGTTGGGTGAAGCTTTCTTT.

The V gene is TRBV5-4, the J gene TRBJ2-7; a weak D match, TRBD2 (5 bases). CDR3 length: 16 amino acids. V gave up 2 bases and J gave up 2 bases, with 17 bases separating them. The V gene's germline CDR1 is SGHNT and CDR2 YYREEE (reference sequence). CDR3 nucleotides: TGTGCCAGCAGCTTAAGGGTGGGCACAGCGGCCTACGAGCAGTACTTC. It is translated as CASSLRVGTAAYEQYF.

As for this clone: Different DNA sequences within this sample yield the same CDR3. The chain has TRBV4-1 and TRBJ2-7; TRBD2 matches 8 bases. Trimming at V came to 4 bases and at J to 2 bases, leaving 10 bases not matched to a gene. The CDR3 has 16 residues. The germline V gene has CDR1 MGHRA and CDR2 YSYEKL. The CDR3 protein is CASSRPGAGDAYEQYF. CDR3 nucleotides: TGCGCCAGCAGCCGCCCAGGAGCGGGGGACGCCTACGAGCAGTACTTC.

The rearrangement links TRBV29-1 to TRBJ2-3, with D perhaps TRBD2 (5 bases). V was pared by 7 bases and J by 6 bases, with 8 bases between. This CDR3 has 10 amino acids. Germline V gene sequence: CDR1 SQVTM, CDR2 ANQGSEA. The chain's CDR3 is CSGEQDTQYF. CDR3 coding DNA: TGCAGCGGGGAGCAGGATACGCAGTATTTT.

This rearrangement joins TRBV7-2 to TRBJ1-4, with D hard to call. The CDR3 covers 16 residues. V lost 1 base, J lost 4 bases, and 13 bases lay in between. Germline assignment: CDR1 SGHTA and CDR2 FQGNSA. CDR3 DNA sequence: TGTGCCAGCAGCTTAGATGTGGGAACTAGTAATGAAAAACTGTTTTTT. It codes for CASSLDVGTSNEKLFF.

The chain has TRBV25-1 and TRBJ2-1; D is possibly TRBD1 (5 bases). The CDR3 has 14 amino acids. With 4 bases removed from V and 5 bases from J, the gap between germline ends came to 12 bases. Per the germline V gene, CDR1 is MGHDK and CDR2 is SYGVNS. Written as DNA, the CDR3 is TGTGCCAGCAGTGGGGCAGGGCGAGACAATGAGCAGTTCTTC. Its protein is CASSGAGRDNEQFF.

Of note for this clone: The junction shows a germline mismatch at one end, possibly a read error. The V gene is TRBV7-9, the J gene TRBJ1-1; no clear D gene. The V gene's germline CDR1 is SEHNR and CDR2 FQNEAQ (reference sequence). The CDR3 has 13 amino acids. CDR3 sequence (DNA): TGTGACAGCAGCGCGGACTTGAACACTGAAGCTTTCTTT. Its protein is CDSSADLNTEAFF.

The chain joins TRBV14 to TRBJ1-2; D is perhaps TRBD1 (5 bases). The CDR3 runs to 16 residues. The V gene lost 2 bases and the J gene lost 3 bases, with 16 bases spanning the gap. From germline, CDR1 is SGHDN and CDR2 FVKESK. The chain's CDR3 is CASSQNFGRADYGYTF. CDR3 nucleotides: TGTGCCAGCAGCCAAAATTTCGGCAGGGCGGACTATGGCTACACCTTC.

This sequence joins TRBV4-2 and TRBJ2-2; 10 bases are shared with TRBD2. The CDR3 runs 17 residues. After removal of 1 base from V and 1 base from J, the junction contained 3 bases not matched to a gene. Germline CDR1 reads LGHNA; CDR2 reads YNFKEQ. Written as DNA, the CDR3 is TGTGCCAGCAGCCAAGTCCTAGCGGGGGTGAACACCGGGGAGCTGTTTTTT. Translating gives CASSQVLAGVNTGELFF.

The CDR3 is CASRPGQETYEQYF. CDR3 sequence (DNA): TGTGCCAGCAGACCGGGACAGGAGACCTACGAGCAGTACTTC. The V gene is TRBV11-2, the J gene TRBJ2-7, with 8 bases that match TRBD1. Trimming at V came to 6 bases and at J to 2 bases, leaving 6 bases not matched to a gene. Germline V gene lookup returns CDR1 SGHAT and CDR2 FQNNGV. CDR3 size: 14 residues.

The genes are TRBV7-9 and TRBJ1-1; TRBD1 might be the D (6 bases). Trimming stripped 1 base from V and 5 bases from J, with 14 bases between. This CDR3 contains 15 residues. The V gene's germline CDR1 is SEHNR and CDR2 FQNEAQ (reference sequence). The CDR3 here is CASSLGAGAETEAFF. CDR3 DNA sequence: TGTGCCAGCAGCTTAGGGGCAGGGGCGGAAACTGAAGCTTTCTTT.

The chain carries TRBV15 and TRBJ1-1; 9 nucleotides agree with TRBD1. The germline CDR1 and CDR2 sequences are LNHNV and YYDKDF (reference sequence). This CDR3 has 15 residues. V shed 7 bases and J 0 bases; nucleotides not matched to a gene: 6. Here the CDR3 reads CATTYGQGMNTEAFF. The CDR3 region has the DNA TGTGCCACCACGTACGGACAGGGGATGAACACTGAAGCTTTCTTT.